This T cell receptor (beta chain) appears in the sequencing data of a study of Graves' ophthalmopathy and Graves' hyperthyroidism. Amplified TCR beta CDR3 regions were obtained using RNA transcripts as template. An opening RT-PCR round employed HTBI primers and preceded a second-round multiplex PCR. TCRdb used MiXCR to reprocess the multiplex PCR reads, holding one entry per CDR3 protein. The sample shows 450,000 to 600,000 distinct CDR3 sequences, less than 45% of them seen only once. This clonotype was counted at least ten times. CDR1 and CDR2 (germline): SNHLY, FYNNEI. CDR3 length: 15 residues. Trimming left V 1 base short and J 4 bases short, with 13 bases between.

The sample was peripheral blood or thyroid tissue (not recorded which). The chain links TRBV2 to TRBJ1-2, with D perhaps matching TRBD1 (5 bases). The sequence derives from an adult man with Graves' hyperthyroidism. The CDR3 DNA reads as TGTGCCAGCAGTGAAGGCGTAAGGGACGGCTATGGCTACACCTTC. Protein product: CASSEGVRDGYGYTF.